These T cell receptor beta chains were read from a single sample in a study of graft-versus-host responses after intestinal transplantation. These receptors are not linked to any known antigen. The table came from immunoSEQ multiplex PCR; TCRdb's copy has only in-frame clones and leaves some out. The table includes tens of thousands of clones, about 94% detected once. Sequenced here: unstimulated CD4+ T cells sorted from spleen or lymph node cells, sampled before transplant. These receptors originate from a human donor who was the organ donor for an intestinal transplant. Both conserved end residues are part of each CDR3. A D gene is named only where the DNA matches it firmly.

d_call cdr3_length j_call v_call cdr3_aa cdr3_nt
TRBD1 17 TRBJ1-4 TRBV11-2 CASSLRQGPQPNEKLFF TGTGCCAGCAGCTTACGACAGGGGCCACAGCCTAATGAAAAACTGTTTTTT
- 13 TRBJ1-1 TRBV28 CASSERVGTEAFF TGTGCCAGCAGTGAAAGGGTGGGCACTGAAGCTTTCTTT
- 13 TRBJ1-4 TRBV10-1 CASMGQTNEKLFF TGCGCCAGCATGGGACAAACTAATGAAAAACTGTTTTTT
TRBD1 14 TRBJ1-2 TRBV6-1 CASSRQGRSGGYTF TGTGCCAGCAGTCGACAGGGACGGTCGGGGGGCTACACCTTC
TRBD2 18 TRBJ2-6 TRBV7-3 CATALAGGFFSGANVLTF TGTGCCACCGCGTTAGCGGGGGGATTTTTCTCTGGGGCCAACGTCCTGACTTTC
- 14 TRBJ2-3 TRBV5-4 CASSLQGNTDTQYF TGTGCCAGCAGCTTGCAAGGAAACACAGATACGCAGTATTTT
- 15 TRBJ2-5 TRBV18 CASSPLKQGLETQYF TGTGCCAGCTCACCACTAAAACAGGGTCTGGAGACCCAGTACTTC
TRBD1 14 TRBJ1-4 TRBV6-1 CASRPTGTGGKLFF TGTGCCAGCAGACCGACCGGGACAGGGGGAAAACTGTTTTTT
- 13 TRBJ2-3 TRBV5-4 CASSGGDRSTQYF TGTGCCAGCAGCGGGGGGGACAGGTCTACGCAGTATTTT
TRBD1 17 TRBJ1-2 TRBV28 CASGGQIAGTGIYGYTF TGTGCCAGCGGAGGCCAGATAGCCGGGACAGGGATTTATGGCTACACCTTC
- 14 TRBJ1-2 TRBV28 CASSRTVGLVGYTF TGTGCCAGCAGCAGGACGGTGGGGTTGGTTGGCTACACCTTC
- 12 TRBJ1-1 TRBV10-3 CAIRDKNTEAFF TGTGCCATCCGGGACAAGAACACTGAAGCTTTCTTT
- 14 TRBJ1-2 TRBV11-3 CASSLESGDYGYTF TGTGCCAGCAGCTTAGAATCCGGGGACTATGGCTACACCTTC
TRBD2 16 TRBJ2-7 TRBV19 CASSIIGLAGRHEQYF TGTGCCAGTAGTATCATCGGGTTAGCGGGGAGACACGAGCAGTACTTC
- 13 TRBJ2-4 TRBV30 CAWSQTMGNIQYF TGTGCCTGGAGTCAAACTATGGGAAACATTCAGTACTTC
TRBD1 14 TRBJ1-2 TRBV7-8 CASSLLTTGDGYTF TGTGCCAGCAGCTTACTCACGACAGGGGATGGCTACACCTTC
- 14 TRBJ2-3 TRBV18 CASSPSNPTDTQYF TGTGCCAGCTCACCAAGCAATCCCACAGATACGCAGTATTTT
- 15 TRBJ2-3 TRBV10-2 CASSPAGLLTDTQYF TGCGCCAGCAGTCCTGCTGGACTGCTCACAGATACGCAGTATTTT
- 13 TRBJ2-1 TRBV11-3 CASSLDTGLEQFF TGTGCCAGCAGCTTAGATACAGGGTTAGAGCAGTTCTTC
- 13 TRBJ2-7 TRBV7-9 CASSPGLGPRGYF TGTGCCAGCAGCCCGGGTTTAGGCCCAAGGGGGTACTTC
- 16 TRBJ2-7 TRBV7-9 CASSLGVRGHSYEQYF TGTGCCAGCAGCTTGGGGGTCCGGGGGCACTCCTACGAGCAGTACTTC
- 15 TRBJ2-3 TRBV2 CASSEYPKGTDTQYF TGTGCCAGCAGTGAATACCCCAAAGGCACAGATACGCAGTATTTT
- 14 TRBJ1-2 TRBV6-5 CASSYNQGGYGYTF TGTGCCAGCAGTTACAATCAGGGTGGCTATGGCTACACCTTC